Each of the 2 T cell receptor beta chains below was sequenced from the same sample in a study of OX40 agonist ivuxolimab in advanced cancers. The data were produced by immunoSEQ multiplex PCR, yet TCRdb's version contains in-frame clones alone and is incomplete. The data contain fewer than 85,000 clones, 80% to 95% of them seen just once; the ten biggest clones take up approximately 0.5%. Sequenced material: CD4+ or CD8+ T cells sorted from blood, taken in a trial of the OX40 agonist ivuxolimab. All receptors come from an adult with an advanced solid tumor such as melanoma, head and neck, liver or kidney cancer.

J is TRBJ2-5 and V is TRBV14; D ambiguous. The CDR3 is 14 residues long. Looked up from germline, CDR1 is SGHDN and CDR2 is FVKESK. Trimming stripped 3 bases from V and 1 base from J, with 9 bases between. DNA of the CDR3: TGTGCCAGCAGCCACTCGCGATCCCAAGAGACCCAGTACTTC. Translated: CASSHSRSQETQYF. Combining the CDR3 with reference TRBV14 and TRBJ2-5 gives the whole variable domain EAGVTQFPSHSVIEKGQTVTLRCDPISGHDNLYWYRRVMGKEIKFLLHFVKESKQDESGMPNNRFLAERTGGTYSTLKVQPAELEDSGVYFCASSHSRSQETQYFGPGTRLLVL.

The V gene is TRBV11-3, the J gene TRBJ2-3; D is unclear. Germline CDR1 reads SGHNT; CDR2 reads YENEEA. This CDR3 contains 15 residues. V shed 5 bases and J shed 0 bases, with 12 bases lying between them. In DNA, the CDR3 is TGTGCCAGCAGCCGGCAATTCGGTAGCACAGATACGCAGTATTTT. Encoded protein: CASSRQFGSTDTQYF.